What follows are 18 T cell receptor beta chains derived from one specimen sequenced in a study of T cell repertoires and HLA-DP antigens. Sequenced by immunoSEQ multiplex PCR; TCRdb stores in-frame clones only, minus some. The sample includes about 73,000 clones, roughly 78% of them seen just once. These TCRs are of unknown antigen specificity. Sequencing was done on a sample of CD4+ T cells from PBMCs. Receptor source: a man in his sixties in good health and CMV-seronegative.

The rearrangement links TRBV4-3 to TRBJ2-2; D tentatively fits TRBD1 or TRBD2 (6 bases each). Germline V gives CDR1 LGHNA, CDR2 YSLEER. Between the trimmed V and J ends, which lost 0 bases and 4 bases, there was a span of 12 bases. The CDR3 has 16 residues. The CDR3 nucleotides are TGCGCCAGCAGCCAAGATCTAGGGGGGAGCACCGGGGAGCTGTTTTTT. The encoded protein is CASSQDLGGSTGELFF.

The chain combines TRBV4-1 with TRBJ2-1, with TRBD1 identical over 10 bases. From germline, CDR1 is MGHRA and CDR2 YSYEKL. The V segment lost 4 bases and the J segment 6 bases; nucleotides outside the gene matches: 12. The CDR3 covers 17 residues. The CDR3 DNA sequence: TGCGCCAGCAGCCTCTCTCCGGACAGGGGGGCTACCAATGAGCAGTTCTTC. Translating gives CASSLSPDRGATNEQFF.

The chain uses TRBV4-3 and TRBJ1-4, with 8 bases aligning to TRBD1. The length of the CDR3 is 15 residues. Losses at the gene ends were 7 bases for V and 3 bases for J; bases not matched to a gene: 7. Germline loops: CDR1 LGHNA, CDR2 YSLEER. The DNA for the CDR3 is TGCGCCAGCACAGGGGGCTCTTCTCCTAATGAAAAACTGTTTTTT. Its protein is CASTGGSSPNEKLFF.

Written as DNA, the CDR3 is TGTGCCAGCAGCACCCGGAGGGACTCCCCCCAGTTCTTC. It specifies CASSTRRDSPQFF. The genes are TRBV9 and TRBJ2-1, with TRBD2 as a possible D gene (6 bases). The V and J ends lost 4 bases and 13 bases respectively, with 18 bases between them. CDR1 and CDR2 (germline): SGDLS, YYNGEE. The length of the CDR3 is 13 residues.

The rearrangement joins TRBV5-1 to TRBJ2-7; 12 nucleotides align to TRBD2. The CDR3 length is 15 residues. The trim removed 4 bases at V and 9 bases at J, leaving 11 bases unmatched. CDR1 is SGHRS and CDR2 is YFSETQ in the germline V gene. The CDR3 bases are TGCGCCAGCAGCACTAGCGGGGGGCCTGGCCTGGGGCAGTACTTC. Amino acids: CASSTSGGPGLGQYF.

The chain recombines TRBV5-1 with TRBJ1-4, with D unclear. The germline V gene encodes CDR1 SGHRS and CDR2 YFSETQ. CDR3 length equals 14 residues. V was cut by 5 bases and J by 7 bases, with 15 bases left in between. This CDR3 reads CASRVRPLAEKLFF. The CDR3 DNA sequence: TGCGCCAGCAGGGTCAGGCCGTTAGCTGAAAAACTGTTTTTT.

The rearrangement uses TRBV28 and TRBJ1-2, with a weak D call TRBD1 (6 bases). The CDR3 sequence is 16 residues long. Trimming removed 4 bases at V and 5 bases at J, with 20 bases between. Germline CDR1 is MDHEN and CDR2 is SYDVKM. CDR3: CASSSGAYGTAYGYTF. CDR3 coding DNA: TGTGCCAGCAGTTCGGGGGCGTATGGGACTGCATATGGCTACACCTTC.

This clone occurred a few times. The rearrangement joins TRBV5-4 to TRBJ2-7; 10 positions match TRBD1. The CDR3 runs 16 residues. Looked up from germline, CDR1 is SGHNT and CDR2 is YYREEE (reference sequence). With 3 bases clipped from V and 5 bases from J, the junction kept 11 bases outside the gene matches. The CDR3 loop reads CASSSTGTGVRDEQYF. CDR3 bases: TGTGCCAGCAGCTCTACCGGGACAGGGGTGAGGGACGAGCAGTACTTC.

The chain recombines TRBV15 with TRBJ1-2; 7 bases agree with TRBD1. Germline CDR1 LNHNV, CDR2 YYDKDF (reference sequence). This CDR3 spans 14 amino acids. Losses at the gene ends were 5 bases for V and 0 bases for J; bases not matched to a gene: 3. CDR3 loop: CATSGQVANYGYTF. In nucleotides, the CDR3 is TGTGCCACCAGCGGACAGGTTGCTAACTATGGCTACACCTTC. The full variable domain, with the rest looked up from reference TRBV15 and TRBJ1-2, is DAMVIQNPRYQVTQFGKPVTLSCSQTLNHNVMYWYQQKSSQAPKLLFHYYDKDFNNEADTPDNFQSRRPNTSFCFLDIRSPGLGDTAMYLCATSGQVANYGYTFGSGTRLTVV.

V and J are TRBV14 and TRBJ2-1; TRBD1 agrees at 11 bases. In germline, CDR1 is SGHDN, CDR2 FVKESK. V shed 0 bases and J 7 bases; nucleotides not matched to a gene: 5. This CDR3 is 16 amino acids long. This CDR3 reads CASSQDVGQGVNEQFF. CDR3 coding DNA: TGTGCCAGCAGCCAAGATGTGGGACAGGGGGTGAATGAGCAGTTCTTC. Based on the CDR3 plus reference TRBV14 and TRBJ2-1, the full variable domain is EAGVTQFPSHSVIEKGQTVTLRCDPISGHDNLYWYRRVMGKEIKFLLHFVKESKQDESGMPNNRFLAERTGGTYSTLKVQPAELEDSGVYFCASSQDVGQGVNEQFFGPGTRLTVL.

This clone was recorded a few times. The chain joins TRBV5-6 to TRBJ1-4, with 8 bases aligning to TRBD1. The CDR3 has 16 residues. V lost 3 bases and J lost 3; bases outside the gene matches: 7. Germline CDR1 and CDR2: SGHDT and YYEEEE. Here the CDR3 reads CASSSIQGASNEKLFF. CDR3 nucleotides: TGTGCCAGCAGCTCGATTCAGGGGGCTTCTAATGAAAAACTGTTTTTT.

V usage is TRBV6-5 and J usage is TRBJ1-1, with a tentative D call TRBD1 (5 bases). This CDR3 is built from 15 residues. Germline V gene sequence: CDR1 MNHEY, CDR2 SVGAGI. V shed 5 bases and J shed 4 bases, with 17 bases lying between them. CDR3 in DNA: TGTGCCAGCAGTAAGGCCCCCTTGAGGGGCACTGAAGCTTTCTTT. Encoded protein: CASSKAPLRGTEAFF.

The chain couples TRBV29-1 to TRBJ1-2; 10 bases align to TRBD1. This CDR3 is built from 16 residues. Germline lookup yields CDR1 SQVTM and CDR2 ANQGSEA. J gave up 7 bases and V 1 base, and 12 bases lay outside the gene matches. The CDR3 nucleotides are TGCAGCGTTGAAGTGAGACAGGGGGCCTTTTTTGGTGGCTACACCTTC. Translation: CSVEVRQGAFFGGYTF.

V usage is TRBV23-1 and J usage is TRBJ2-2; D call uncertain. TRBV23-1 falls under the ORF class, with uncertain function. The germline V and J ends were trimmed by 2 bases and 2 bases, with 15 bases remaining between them. This CDR3 is built from 17 residues. The CDR3 sequence: CASSQGEKHHNTGELFF. CDR3 bases: TGCGCCAGCAGTCAAGGGGAAAAACATCATAACACCGGGGAGCTGTTTTTT.

V is TRBV5-4 and J is TRBJ2-2; tentatively, D is TRBD1 (6 bases). V was cut by 3 bases and J by 0 bases, with 9 bases left in between. Germline loops: CDR1 SGHNT, CDR2 YYREEE (reference sequence). The CDR3 covers 15 residues. This CDR3 reads CASSSDRANTGELFF. The CDR3 coding sequence is TGTGCCAGCAGCTCGGACAGAGCGAACACCGGGGAGCTGTTTTTT.

This chain connects TRBV7-2 to TRBJ2-1, with no clear D. Deletions cut 2 bases from V and 8 bases from J, with 7 bases between. The CDR3 has 12 amino acids. Germline V gene sequence: CDR1 SGHTA, CDR2 FQGNSA. This CDR3 is CASSLLRDEQFF. CDR3 in DNA: TGTGCCAGCAGCTTACTCCGCGATGAGCAGTTCTTC.

The V gene is TRBV2, the J gene TRBJ1-2, with TRBD1 as a possible D gene (5 bases). CDR1 and CDR2 (germline): SNHLY, FYNNEI. The CDR3 is made up of 17 amino acids. The ends were cut back, 2 bases at V and 0 bases at J, with 16 bases in the middle. The CDR3 DNA reads as TGTGCCAGCAGTGAAAGGGGTCAGGGCCCCACTAACTATGGCTACACCTTC. Translation gives CASSERGQGPTNYGYTF. Combining the CDR3 with reference TRBV2 and TRBJ1-2 gives the whole variable domain EPEVTQTPSHQVTQMGQEVILRCVPISNHLYFYWYRQILGQKVEFLVSFYNNEISEKSEIFDDQFSVERPDGSNFTLKIRSTKLEDSAMYFCASSERGQGPTNYGYTFGSGTRLTVV.

CDR3 nucleotides: TGCGCCAGCAGCCAGACATTCACAGGGGCCTATGGCTACACCTTC. It specifies CASSQTFTGAYGYTF. This chain joins TRBV4-3 and TRBJ1-2; TRBD1 aligns across 7 bases. Unmatched junction bases numbered 8, after V lost 3 bases and J lost 4 bases. CDR1 LGHNA and CDR2 YSLEER come from the germline V gene. The CDR3 runs 15 residues.